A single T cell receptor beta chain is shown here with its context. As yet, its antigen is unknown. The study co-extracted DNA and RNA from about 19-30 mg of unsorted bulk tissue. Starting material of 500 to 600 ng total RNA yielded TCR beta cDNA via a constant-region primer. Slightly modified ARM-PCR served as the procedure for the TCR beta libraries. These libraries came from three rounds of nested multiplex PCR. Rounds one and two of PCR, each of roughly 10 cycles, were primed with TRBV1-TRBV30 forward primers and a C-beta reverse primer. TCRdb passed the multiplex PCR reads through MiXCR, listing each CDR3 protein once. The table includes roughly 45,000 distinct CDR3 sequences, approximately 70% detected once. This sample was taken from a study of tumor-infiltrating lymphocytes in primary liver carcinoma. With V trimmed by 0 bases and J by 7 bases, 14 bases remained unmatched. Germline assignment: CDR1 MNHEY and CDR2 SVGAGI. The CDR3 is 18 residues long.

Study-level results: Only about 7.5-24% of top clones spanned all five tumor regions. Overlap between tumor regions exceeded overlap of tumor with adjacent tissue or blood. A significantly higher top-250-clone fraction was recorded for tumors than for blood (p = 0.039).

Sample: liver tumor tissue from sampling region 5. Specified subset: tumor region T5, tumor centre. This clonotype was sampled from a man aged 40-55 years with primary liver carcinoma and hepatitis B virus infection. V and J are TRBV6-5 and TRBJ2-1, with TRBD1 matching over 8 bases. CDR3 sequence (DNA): TGTGCCAGCAGTTACTCTGGGCAGGGGGCCCTACAGTTAAATGAGCAGTTCTTC. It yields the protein CASSYSGQGALQLNEQFF.